The next 22 T cell receptor beta chains were all read from a single sample in a study of blood T cell repertoires in COVID-19. Method: immunoSEQ multiplex PCR; TCRdb's copy keeps in-frame clones and lacks some. Here the sample spans 99,000 or so clones, 65% to 85% being singletons. The specimen sequenced was peripheral blood. These receptors came from a man in his sixties or seventies with active or convalescent COVID-19.

The rearrangement uses TRBV5-4 and TRBJ2-7, with TRBD1 matching over 7 bases. Trimming took 4 bases from V and 6 from J; bases not matched to a gene: 4. The germline CDR1 and CDR2 sequences are SGHNT and YYREEE (reference sequence). The CDR3 contains 12 residues. In nucleotides, the CDR3 is TGTGCCAGCAGCCCAGACAGGGTCGAGCAGTACTTC. Its translation is CASSPDRVEQYF.

Only one count was recorded for this clone. CDR3 coding DNA: TGTGCCAGCAGCTTCGCAGGGCAGCGCACAGATACGCAGTATTTT. It translates to CASSFAGQRTDTQYF. The chain couples TRBV7-9 to TRBJ2-3; tentatively, D is TRBD1 (5 bases). The CDR3 is 15 amino acids. Trimming left V 3 bases short and J 1 base short, with 11 bases between. Per germline, CDR1 SEHNR and CDR2 FQNEAQ (reference sequence).

This sequence joins TRBV19 and TRBJ1-1; D possibly corresponds to TRBD1 (6 bases). Looked up from germline, CDR1 is LNHDA and CDR2 is SQIVND (reference sequence). With 3 bases removed from V and 11 bases from J, the gap between germline ends came to 19 bases. The CDR3 has 14 residues. CDR3 residues: CASSIDRYGVDAFF. CDR3 in DNA: TGTGCCAGTAGTATCGACAGGTATGGGGTGGATGCTTTCTTT. Looking up the rest from reference TRBV19 and TRBJ1-1 gives the full variable domain: DGGITQSPKYLFRKEGQNVTLSCEQNLNHDAMYWYRQDPGQGLRLIYYSQIVNDFQKGDIAEGYSVSREKKESFPLTVTSAQKNPTAFYLCASSIDRYGVDAFFGQGTRLTVV.

The CDR3 sequence is CASRGTLDRVYGYTF. The CDR3 DNA follows: TGTGCCAGCAGGGGGACTTTGGACAGGGTCTATGGCTACACCTTC. The chain uses TRBV6-5 and TRBJ1-2; 8 bases are a match to TRBD1. V trimming: 6 bases; J trimming: 4 bases; junction bases outside the gene matches: 10. Germline assignment: CDR1 MNHEY and CDR2 SVGAGI. The CDR3 contains 15 residues.

The J gene is TRBJ1-6, the V gene TRBV6-2 or TRBV6-3, with D possibly being TRBD1 (5 bases). Trimming removed 0 bases from V and 7 bases from J, with 16 bases in between. The germline V gene encodes CDR1 MNHEY and CDR2 SVGEGT. The CDR3 has 17 residues. The CDR3 DNA sequence: TGTGCCAGCAGTTACTCTTCAGGGTGGGCCGAGAATTCACCCCTCCACTTT. Its protein is CASSYSSGWAENSPLHF.

This chain joins TRBV5-1 and TRBJ2-7; a weak D match, TRBD1 (6 bases). Germline-derived CDR1 and CDR2 are SGHRS and YFSETQ. The V end lost 2 bases, the J end lost 4 bases, and 13 bases lay between the germline ends. The CDR3 spans 14 residues. CDR3 sequence: CASSLTGTPYEQYF. The CDR3 DNA sequence: TGCGCCAGCAGCTTAACCGGGACACCTTACGAGCAGTACTTC.

The chain employs TRBV5-1 and TRBJ1-1; TRBD1 matches at 7 bases. V lost 0 bases, J lost 6 bases, and 5 bases stayed unmatched. The CDR3 loop spans 14 amino acids. Per germline, CDR1 SGHRS and CDR2 YFSETQ. CDR3 nucleotide sequence: TGCGCCAGCAGCTTGGCGAGACAGGGAGCTGAAGCTTTCTTT. Its translation is CASSLARQGAEAFF.

The chain links TRBV19 to TRBJ1-5; possible D gene TRBD1, 5 bases. The V gene's germline CDR1 is LNHDA and CDR2 SQIVND (reference sequence). Trimming removed 3 bases at V and 7 bases at J, with 13 bases between. CDR3 length: 14 amino acids. DNA for the CDR3: TGTGCCAGTAGTATGGGGGGAAGAACGCAGCCCCAGCATTTT. Translated, it gives CASSMGGRTQPQHF.

CDR3 loop: CASSPGGTVTYEQYF. CDR3 DNA sequence: TGCGCCAGCAGCCCGGGCGGGACAGTCACCTACGAGCAGTACTTC. The V gene is TRBV5-1, the J gene TRBJ2-7, with D perhaps TRBD1 (7 bases). V dropped 4 bases and J dropped 2 bases, with 16 bases sitting between them. Per germline, CDR1 SGHRS and CDR2 YFSETQ. The CDR3 extends over 15 amino acids. Looking up the rest from reference TRBV5-1 and TRBJ2-7 gives the full variable domain: KAGVTQTPRYLIKTRGQQVTLSCSPISGHRSVSWYQQTPGQGLQFLFEYFSETQRNKGNFPGRFSGRQFSNSRSEMNVSTLELGDSALYLCASSPGGTVTYEQYFGPGTRLTVT.

The rearrangement links TRBV5-6 to TRBJ2-2; TRBD1 agrees at 8 bases. The CDR3 runs 17 residues. CDR1 SGHDT and CDR2 YYEEEE come from the germline V gene. V shed 3 bases and J 5 bases; nucleotides not matched to a gene: 12. DNA of the CDR3: TGTGCCAGCAGCTCCGGGACAGGCGAGACTGGGACCGGGGAGCTGTTTTTT. As protein: CASSSGTGETGTGELFF. Complete variable domain (other parts from reference TRBV5-6 and TRBJ2-2): DAGVTQSPTHLIKTRGQQVTLRCSPKSGHDTVSWYQQALGQGPQFIFQYYEEEERQRGNFPDRFSGHQFPNYSSELNVNALLLGDSALYLCASSSGTGETGTGELFFGEGSRLTVL.

The chain combines TRBV13 with TRBJ2-7; TRBD2 might be the D (7 bases). This CDR3 is built from 14 residues. V lost 3 bases and J lost 3, with 12 bases in between. Germline lookup yields CDR1 PRHDT and CDR2 FYEKMQ (reference sequence). For the CDR3, the DNA is TGTGCCAGCAGCTTGGGCGGGGGCCTCTACGAGCAGTACTTC. Residues: CASSLGGGLYEQYF. The whole variable domain, remainder taken from reference TRBV13 and TRBJ2-7, is AAGVIQSPRHLIKEKRETATLKCYPIPRHDTVYWYQQGPGQDPQFLISFYEKMQSDKGSIPDRFSAQQFSDYHSELNMSSLELGDSALYFCASSLGGGLYEQYFGPGTRLTVT.

This clone occurred once. The chain has TRBV6-2 or TRBV6-3 and TRBJ2-2; D gene uncertain. CDR3 length equals 14 residues. The V gene lost 6 bases and the J gene lost 4 bases, with 12 bases spanning the gap. In germline, CDR1 is MNHEY, CDR2 SVGEGT. The CDR3 reads CASSINRGTGELFF. DNA of the CDR3: TGTGCCAGCAGCATCAATCGCGGCACCGGGGAGCTGTTTTTT.

The gene calls are TRBV11-2 and TRBJ2-7; weak D call: TRBD1 (6 bases). This CDR3 has 15 amino acids. CDR1 and CDR2 (germline): SGHAT, FQNNGV. The V and J ends lost 5 bases and 5 bases respectively, with 19 bases between them. For the CDR3, the DNA is TGTGCCAGCAGCCTATTACCCGGGACAAGTAACGAGCAGTACTTC. It yields the protein CASSLLPGTSNEQYF.

The V gene is TRBV27, the J gene TRBJ1-1, with D uncertain. This CDR3 is built from 13 residues. Germline V gene data show CDR1 as MNHEY and CDR2 as SMNVEV (reference sequence). Trimming removed 2 bases at V and 14 bases at J, with 18 bases between. The chain's CDR3 is CASSLADGRGVFF. CDR3 sequence (DNA): TGTGCCAGCAGTTTAGCGGACGGCCGCGGGGTCTTCTTT.

The V and J genes are TRBV11-2 and TRBJ2-1; 8 bases are shared with TRBD1. The germline V gene encodes CDR1 SGHAT and CDR2 FQNNGV. This CDR3 comprises 14 residues. Trimming removed 0 bases from V and 10 bases from J; junction bases left unmatched: 5. CDR3 sequence reads: CASSLDQGAGEQFF. CDR3 nucleotides: TGTGCCAGCAGCTTAGATCAGGGGGCCGGAGAGCAGTTCTTC.

The genes are TRBV12-3 or TRBV12-4 and TRBJ1-1; perhaps TRBD1 as D (6 bases). CDR3 length: 11 residues. The V gene lost 7 bases and the J gene lost 9 bases, with 12 bases spanning the gap. The CDR3 DNA reads as TGTGCCAGCATCAGGACAGATCAAGCTTTCTTT. Its protein is CASIRTDQAFF.

Points on this clone: One end of the junction does not line up with germline, which may come from a read error. V usage is TRBV28 and J usage is TRBJ1-2; 9 bases align to TRBD1. The CDR3 spans 15 residues. In germline, CDR1 is MDHEN, CDR2 SYDVKM. The CDR3 is CASRFTGTGNYGYTF. DNA for the CDR3: TGTGCCAGCCGTTTCACCGGGACAGGGAACTATGGCTACACCTTC.

The chain is built from TRBV4-1 and TRBJ2-1; 9 positions match TRBD2. With 1 base clipped from V and 5 bases from J, the junction kept 6 bases outside the gene matches. The CDR3 is 16 residues long. Germline V gene lookup returns CDR1 MGHRA and CDR2 YSYEKL. The CDR3 loop reads CASSQGLRGGNNEQFF. DNA of the CDR3: TGCGCCAGCAGCCAAGGGTTGCGGGGGGGTAACAATGAGCAGTTCTTC.

The rearrangement joins TRBV15 to TRBJ1-5; D is unclear. The CDR3 runs to 13 residues. The germline V gene has CDR1 LNHNV and CDR2 YYDKDF (reference sequence). The V end lost 5 bases, the J end lost 1 base, and 6 bases lay between the germline ends. CDR3 sequence (DNA): TGTGCCACCAGCTTAGTAAGCAATCAGCCCCAGCATTTT. Translating gives CATSLVSNQPQHF.

This chain connects TRBV7-9 to TRBJ2-7; 7 bases are a match to TRBD1. V shed 5 bases and J 2 bases; nucleotides not matched to a gene: 6. The CDR3 is 14 residues long. Germline CDR1 is SEHNR and CDR2 is FQNEAQ (reference sequence). The CDR3 DNA follows: TGTGCCAGCAGCAAACAGGGGAGTGCCTACGAGCAGTACTTC. This translates into CASSKQGSAYEQYF. Using reference TRBV7-9 and TRBJ2-7 for the parts outside the CDR3, the full variable domain is DTGVSQNPRHKITKRGQNVTFRCDPISEHNRLYWYRQTLGQGPEFLTYFQNEAQLEKSRLLSDRFSAERPKGSFSTLEIQRTEQGDSAMYLCASSKQGSAYEQYFGPGTRLTVT.

This rearrangement joins TRBV18 to TRBJ2-7; TRBD2 aligns across 12 bases. J lost 4 bases, V lost 2 bases, and 9 bases had no gene match. Germline CDR1 and CDR2: KGHSH and LQKENI. The length of the CDR3 is 17 residues. This chain's CDR3 is CASSPGPGLAGLYEQYF. DNA for the CDR3: TGTGCCAGCTCACCAGGACCGGGACTAGCGGGCCTTTACGAGCAGTACTTC. Full variable domain (rest looked up from reference TRBV18 and TRBJ2-7): NAGVMQNPRHLVRRRGQEARLRCSPMKGHSHVYWYRQLPEEGLKFMVYLQKENIIDESGMPKERFSAEFPKEGPSILRIQQVVRGDSAAYFCASSPGPGLAGLYEQYFGPGTRLTVT.

V is TRBV18 and J is TRBJ1-3; D gene uncertain. The CDR3 is 15 residues long. CDR1 is KGHSH, CDR2 LQKENI, per germline. With 4 bases removed from V and 2 bases from J, the gap between germline ends came to 12 bases. Here the CDR3 DNA reads TGTGCCAGCTCACTTAATCCAACGGCTGGAAACACCATATATTTT. Its protein is CASSLNPTAGNTIYF.